This T cell receptor beta chain emerged from a study of Ad26.COV2.S vaccination and SARS-CoV-2 variants. Overall study context: By the intramuscular route, Ad26.COV2.S was given once, or twice 56 days apart.

TCRdb's table, derived via immunoSEQ multiplex PCR, lists solely in-frame clones and lacks some. The sample contains roughly 410,000 clones, approximately 83% of which appear only once. Study findings and constraints: Individuals receiving vaccine had higher spike-specific TCR breadth than placebo recipients did. TCR breadth and depth analyses may have underestimated total T cell responses.

There are 15 residues in the CDR3. Trimming removed 5 bases from V and 7 bases from J; junction bases left unmatched: 13. The germline V gene has CDR1 MDHEN and CDR2 SYDVKM. A note on this clone: The antigen remains undetermined.

Treatment defined: roughly 18 received Ad26.COV2.S at low or high dose, single or two shots; several received placebo; per-sample allocation not given. It was on day 63 after the first vaccine or placebo injection that samples were taken. As its vector, the vaccine had Ad26, which expressed Wuhan-strain SARS-CoV-2 spike. Material: peripheral blood, obtained in a trial of Ad26.COV2.S vaccine versus placebo. This chain links TRBV28 with TRBJ2-7; 8 bases fit TRBD1. This sequence was found in a person between 18 and 65 years old who received the Ad26.COV2.S COVID-19 vaccine or a placebo. CDR3: CASSTPGTGRQEQYF. Written as DNA, the CDR3 is TGTGCCAGCAGTACTCCCGGGACAGGTCGCCAGGAGCAGTACTTC.